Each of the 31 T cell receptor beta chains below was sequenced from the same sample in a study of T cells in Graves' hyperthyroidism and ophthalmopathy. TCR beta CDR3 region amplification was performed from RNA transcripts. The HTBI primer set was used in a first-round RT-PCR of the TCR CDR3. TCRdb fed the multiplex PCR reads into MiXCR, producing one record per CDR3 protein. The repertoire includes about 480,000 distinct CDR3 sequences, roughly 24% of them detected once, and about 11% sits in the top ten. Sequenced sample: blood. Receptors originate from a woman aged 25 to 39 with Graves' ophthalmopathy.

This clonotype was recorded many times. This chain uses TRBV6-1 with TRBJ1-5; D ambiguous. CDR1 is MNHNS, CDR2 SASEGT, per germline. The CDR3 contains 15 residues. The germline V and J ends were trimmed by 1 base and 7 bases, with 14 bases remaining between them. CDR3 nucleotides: TGTGCCAGCAGTGAAGGTGTACCTCAGTACCAGCCCCAGCATTTT. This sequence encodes CASSEGVPQYQPQHF.

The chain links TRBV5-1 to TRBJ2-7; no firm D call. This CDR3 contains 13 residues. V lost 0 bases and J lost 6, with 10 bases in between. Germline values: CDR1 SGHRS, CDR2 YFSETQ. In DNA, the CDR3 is TGCGCCAGCAGCTTGGACCCCTGGTTCGAGCAGTACTTC. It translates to CASSLDPWFEQYF.

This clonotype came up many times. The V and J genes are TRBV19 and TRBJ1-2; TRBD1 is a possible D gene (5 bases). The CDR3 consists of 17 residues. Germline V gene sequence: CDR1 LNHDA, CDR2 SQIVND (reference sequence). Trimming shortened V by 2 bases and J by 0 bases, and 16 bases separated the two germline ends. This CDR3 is CASSIRMAGRTNYGYTF. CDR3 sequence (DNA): TGTGCCAGTAGTATACGTATGGCAGGGCGTACTAACTATGGCTACACCTTC.

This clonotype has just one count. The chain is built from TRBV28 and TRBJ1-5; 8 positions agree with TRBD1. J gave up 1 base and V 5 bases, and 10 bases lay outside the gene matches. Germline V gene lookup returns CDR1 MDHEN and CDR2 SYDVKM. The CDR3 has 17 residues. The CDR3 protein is CASSRVVGQGSNQPQHF. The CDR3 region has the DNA TGTGCCAGCAGTCGTGTAGTTGGACAGGGAAGCAATCAGCCCCAGCATTTT. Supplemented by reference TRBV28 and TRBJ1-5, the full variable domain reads DVKVTQSSRYLVKRTGEKVFLECVQDMDHENMFWYRQDPGLGLRLIYFSYDVKMKEKGDIPEGYSVSREKKERFSLILESASTNQTSMYLCASSRVVGQGSNQPQHFGDGTRLSIL.

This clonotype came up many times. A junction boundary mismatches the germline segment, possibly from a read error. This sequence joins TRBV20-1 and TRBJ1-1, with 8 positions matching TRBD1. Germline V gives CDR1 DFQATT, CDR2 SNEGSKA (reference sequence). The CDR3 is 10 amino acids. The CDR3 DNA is TGCAGTGCCAATGTAATACAGGGGGTCTTT. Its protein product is CSANVIQGVF.

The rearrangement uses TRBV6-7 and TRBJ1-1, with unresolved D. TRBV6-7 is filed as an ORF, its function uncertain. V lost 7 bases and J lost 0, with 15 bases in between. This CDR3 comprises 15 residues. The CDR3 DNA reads TGTGCCAGCATCAAGGAGGACGGTGTGAACACTGAAGCTTTCTTT. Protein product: CASIKEDGVNTEAFF.

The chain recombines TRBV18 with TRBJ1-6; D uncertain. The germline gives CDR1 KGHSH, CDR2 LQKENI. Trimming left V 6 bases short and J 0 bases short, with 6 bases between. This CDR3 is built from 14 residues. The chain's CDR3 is CASSRSSYNSPLHF. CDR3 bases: TGTGCCAGCTCCAGGAGCTCCTATAATTCACCCCTCCACTTT.

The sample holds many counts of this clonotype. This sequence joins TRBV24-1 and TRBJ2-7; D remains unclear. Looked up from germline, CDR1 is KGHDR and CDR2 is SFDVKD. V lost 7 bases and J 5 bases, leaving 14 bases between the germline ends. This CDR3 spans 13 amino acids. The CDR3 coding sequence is TGTGCCACCAGCGTAGGCACTGTGGACGAGCAGTACTTC. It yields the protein CATSVGTVDEQYF.

CDR3: CASSPRLAGLETQYF. As DNA, the CDR3 is TGTGCCAGCAGTCCGCGACTAGCAGGACTAGAGACCCAGTACTTC. The chain has TRBV7-8 and TRBJ2-5, with 7 bases aligning to TRBD2. Germline lookup yields CDR1 SGHVS and CDR2 FQNEAQ. V was pared by 6 bases and J by 4 bases, with 11 bases of the junction left unmatched. The CDR3 covers 15 residues. Full variable domain (missing parts from reference TRBV7-8 and TRBJ2-5): GAGVSQSPRYKVAKRGQDVALRCDPISGHVSLFWYQQALGQGPEFLTYFQNEAQLDKSGLPSDRFFAERPEGSVSTLKIQRTQQEDSAVYLCASSPRLAGLETQYFGPGTRLLVL.

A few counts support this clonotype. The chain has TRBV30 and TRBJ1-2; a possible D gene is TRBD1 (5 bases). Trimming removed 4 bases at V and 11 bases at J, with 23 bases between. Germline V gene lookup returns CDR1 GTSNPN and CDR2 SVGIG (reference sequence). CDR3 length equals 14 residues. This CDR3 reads CAWKGAAVYGGYTF. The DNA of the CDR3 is TGTGCCTGGAAAGGGGCCGCGGTATATGGTGGTTACACCTTC.

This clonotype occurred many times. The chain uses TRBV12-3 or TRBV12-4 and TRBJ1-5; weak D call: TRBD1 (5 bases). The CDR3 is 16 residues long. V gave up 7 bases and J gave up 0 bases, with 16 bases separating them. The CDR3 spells CASTPSWGNSNQPQHF. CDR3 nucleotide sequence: TGTGCCAGCACGCCCTCCTGGGGGAATAGCAATCAGCCCCAGCATTTT.

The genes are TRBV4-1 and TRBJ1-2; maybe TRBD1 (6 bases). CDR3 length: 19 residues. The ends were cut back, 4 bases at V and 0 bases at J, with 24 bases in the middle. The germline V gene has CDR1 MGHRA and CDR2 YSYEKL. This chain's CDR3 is CASSLPPRDILRPNYGYTF. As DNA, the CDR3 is TGCGCCAGCAGCCTCCCCCCCCGGGACATCCTCCGTCCTAACTATGGCTACACCTTC.

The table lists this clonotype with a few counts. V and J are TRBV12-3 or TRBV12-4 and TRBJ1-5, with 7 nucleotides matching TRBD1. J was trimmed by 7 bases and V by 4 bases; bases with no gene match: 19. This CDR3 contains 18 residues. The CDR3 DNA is TGTGCCAGCAGTTCAGACAGGGAAGTTGGGACCGGGGAGCAGCCCCAGCATTTT. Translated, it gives CASSSDREVGTGEQPQHF.

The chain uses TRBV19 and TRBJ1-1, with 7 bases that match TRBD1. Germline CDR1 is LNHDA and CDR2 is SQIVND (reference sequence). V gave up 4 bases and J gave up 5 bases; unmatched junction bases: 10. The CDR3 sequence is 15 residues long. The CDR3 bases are TGTGCCAGTAGTACCGACAGACAGGGCAGAACTGAAGCTTTCTTT. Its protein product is CASSTDRQGRTEAFF.

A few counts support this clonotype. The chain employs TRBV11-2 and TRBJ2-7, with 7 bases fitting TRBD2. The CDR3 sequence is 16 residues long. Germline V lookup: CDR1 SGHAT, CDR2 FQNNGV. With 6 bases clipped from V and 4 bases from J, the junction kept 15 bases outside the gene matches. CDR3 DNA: TGTGCCAGCAGTGGGCTAGCGGAGCAACTACGGTACGAGCAGTACTTC. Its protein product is CASSGLAEQLRYEQYF.

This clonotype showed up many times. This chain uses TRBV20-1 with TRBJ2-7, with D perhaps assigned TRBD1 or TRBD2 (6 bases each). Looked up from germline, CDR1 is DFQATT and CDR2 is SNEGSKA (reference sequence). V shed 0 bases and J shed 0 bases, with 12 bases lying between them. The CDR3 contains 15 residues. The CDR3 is CSARDTGASSYEQYF. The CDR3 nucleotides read TGCAGTGCTAGAGATACGGGGGCCAGCTCCTACGAGCAGTACTTC.

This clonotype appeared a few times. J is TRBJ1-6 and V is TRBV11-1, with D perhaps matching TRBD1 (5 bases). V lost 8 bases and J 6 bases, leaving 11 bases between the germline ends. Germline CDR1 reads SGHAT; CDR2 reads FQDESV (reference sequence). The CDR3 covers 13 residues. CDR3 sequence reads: CASRLQGNSPLHF. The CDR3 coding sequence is TGTGCCAGCCGCCTGCAGGGTAATTCACCCCTCCACTTT.

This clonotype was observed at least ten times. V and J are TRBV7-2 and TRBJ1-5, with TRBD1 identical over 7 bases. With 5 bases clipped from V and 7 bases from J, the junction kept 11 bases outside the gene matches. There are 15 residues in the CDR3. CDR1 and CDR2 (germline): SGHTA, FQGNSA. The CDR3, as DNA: TGTGCCAGCAGCCTCCAAGGGGGCCTAGGGCAGCCCCAGCATTTT. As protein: CASSLQGGLGQPQHF.

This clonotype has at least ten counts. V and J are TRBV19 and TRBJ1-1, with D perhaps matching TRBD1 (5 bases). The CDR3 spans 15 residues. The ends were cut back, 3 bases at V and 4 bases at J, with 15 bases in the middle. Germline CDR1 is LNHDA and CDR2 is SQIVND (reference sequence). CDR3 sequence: CASSIWGRRTTEAFF. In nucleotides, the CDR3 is TGTGCCAGTAGTATCTGGGGCAGAAGGACCACTGAAGCTTTCTTT.

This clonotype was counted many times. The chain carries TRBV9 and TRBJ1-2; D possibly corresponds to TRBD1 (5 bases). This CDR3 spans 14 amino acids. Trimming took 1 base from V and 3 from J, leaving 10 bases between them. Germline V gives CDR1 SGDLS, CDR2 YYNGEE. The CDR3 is CASSVLGQHYGYTF. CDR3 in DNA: TGTGCCAGCAGCGTATTGGGGCAACACTATGGCTACACCTTC.

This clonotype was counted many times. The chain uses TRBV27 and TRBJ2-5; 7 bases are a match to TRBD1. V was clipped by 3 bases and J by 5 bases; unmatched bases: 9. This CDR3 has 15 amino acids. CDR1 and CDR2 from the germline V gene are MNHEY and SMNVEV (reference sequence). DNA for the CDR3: TGTGCCAGCAGTTTTTTAGACAGGGAAGGGGAGACCCAGTACTTC. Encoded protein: CASSFLDREGETQYF.

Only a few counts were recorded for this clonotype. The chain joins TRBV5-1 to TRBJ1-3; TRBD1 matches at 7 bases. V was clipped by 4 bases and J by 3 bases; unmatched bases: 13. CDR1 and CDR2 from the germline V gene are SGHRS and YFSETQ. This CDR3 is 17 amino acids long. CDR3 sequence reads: CASSEGFRDRSGNTIYF. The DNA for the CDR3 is TGCGCCAGCAGCGAGGGATTCCGGGACAGAAGTGGAAACACCATATATTTT.

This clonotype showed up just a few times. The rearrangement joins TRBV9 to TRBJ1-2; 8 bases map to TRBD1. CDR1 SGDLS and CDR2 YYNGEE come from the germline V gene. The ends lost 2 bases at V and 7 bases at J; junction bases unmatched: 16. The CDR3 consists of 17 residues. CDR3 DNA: TGTGCCAGCAGCGTCTCCCGGGACAGGAGGTTTTTGGGTGGCTACACCTTC. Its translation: CASSVSRDRRFLGGYTF.

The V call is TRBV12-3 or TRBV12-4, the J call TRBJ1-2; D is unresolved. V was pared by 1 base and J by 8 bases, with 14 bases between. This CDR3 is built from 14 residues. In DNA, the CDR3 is TGTGCCAGCAGTTTAGAGGCGGGGAGGCCCGGCTACACCTTC. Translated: CASSLEAGRPGYTF.

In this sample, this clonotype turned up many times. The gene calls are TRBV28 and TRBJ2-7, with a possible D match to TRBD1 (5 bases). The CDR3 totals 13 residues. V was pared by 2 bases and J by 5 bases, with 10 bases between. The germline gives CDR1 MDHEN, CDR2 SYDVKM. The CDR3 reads CASSLRGRDEQYF. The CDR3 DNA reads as TGTGCCAGCAGTTTAAGGGGCCGTGACGAGCAGTACTTC.

The DNA for the CDR3 is TGTGCCAGCATCGCGGACCCCGGTTGGGAGACCCAGTACTTC. It is translated as CASIADPGWETQYF. V and J are TRBV2 and TRBJ2-5; the D is unclear. The ends were cut back, 7 bases at V and 5 bases at J, with 17 bases in the middle. The germline V gene has CDR1 SNHLY and CDR2 FYNNEI. The CDR3 covers 14 residues.

CDR3 in amino acids: CASAFAESGELFF. The DNA of the CDR3 is TGTGCCAGTGCGTTCGCCGAGTCCGGGGAGCTGTTTTTT. This sequence joins TRBV6-1 and TRBJ2-2, with D unresolved. CDR1 and CDR2 from the germline V gene are MNHNS and SASEGT. This CDR3 is 13 amino acids long. V was trimmed by 9 bases and J by 6 bases, leaving 14 bases between them.

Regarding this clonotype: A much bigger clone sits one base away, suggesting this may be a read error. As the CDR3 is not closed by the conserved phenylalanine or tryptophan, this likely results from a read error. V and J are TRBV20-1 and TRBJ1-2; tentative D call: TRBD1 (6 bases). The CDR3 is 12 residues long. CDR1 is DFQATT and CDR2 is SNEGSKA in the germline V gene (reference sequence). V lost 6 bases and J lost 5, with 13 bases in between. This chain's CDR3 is CSAAGAGYGYTY. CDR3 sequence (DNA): TGCAGTGCAGCGGGGGCGGGGTATGGCTACACCTAC.

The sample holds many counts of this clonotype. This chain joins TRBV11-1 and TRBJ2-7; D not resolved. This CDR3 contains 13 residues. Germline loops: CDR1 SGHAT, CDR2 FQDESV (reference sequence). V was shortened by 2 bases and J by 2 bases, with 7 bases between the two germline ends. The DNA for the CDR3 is TGTGCCAGCAGCTTAACGGATACCTACGAGCAGTACTTC. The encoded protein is CASSLTDTYEQYF.

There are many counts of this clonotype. This chain's CDR3 is CASIHDRNQPQHF. The CDR3 DNA sequence: TGTGCCAGCATTCATGACCGGAATCAGCCCCAGCATTTT. V usage is TRBV6-2 or TRBV6-3 and J usage is TRBJ1-5; D not certain. Trimming stripped 7 bases from V and 4 bases from J, with 11 bases between. Germline CDR1 is MNHEY and CDR2 is SVGEGT. The CDR3 runs to 13 residues.

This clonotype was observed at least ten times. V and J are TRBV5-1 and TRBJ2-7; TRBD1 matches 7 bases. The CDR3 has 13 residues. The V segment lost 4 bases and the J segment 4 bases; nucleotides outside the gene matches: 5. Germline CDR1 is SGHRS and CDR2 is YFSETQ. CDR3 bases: TGCGCCAGCAGCAAGGGACAGCCTTACGAGCAGTACTTC. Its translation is CASSKGQPYEQYF.